This passage covers 3 T cell receptor beta chains from one sample sequenced in a study of identical twins. TCRdb re-called the 5' RACE reads through MiXCR, storing one row per CDR3 protein. The data show around 670,000 distinct CDR3 sequences, 5.5% to 6.5% seen once. Material for sequencing was naive T cells sorted from blood. Source of these receptors: a young man in good health.

This clonotype occurred many times. This chain joins TRBV6-2 or TRBV6-3 and TRBJ1-5; D is undetermined. Germline lookup yields CDR1 MNHEY and CDR2 SVGEGT. This CDR3 is built from 14 residues. Deletions cut 6 bases from V and 4 bases from J, with 13 bases between. The CDR3 spells CASSLRIRNQPQHF. Here the CDR3 DNA reads TGTGCCAGCAGCTTAAGGATTAGAAATCAGCCCCAGCATTTT.

This clonotype was recorded many times. This chain connects TRBV20-1 to TRBJ2-3; possible D gene TRBD1, 5 bases. V gave up 0 bases and J gave up 1 base, with 11 bases separating them. The CDR3 runs 15 residues. The germline V gene has CDR1 DFQATT and CDR2 SNEGSKA (reference sequence). In nucleotides, the CDR3 is TGCAGTGCTAGAGATAAGGGGCTCGGCACAGATACGCAGTATTTT. It encodes CSARDKGLGTDTQYF.

The chain combines TRBV16 with TRBJ1-1; D gene uncertain. The CDR3 consists of 14 residues. V dropped 2 bases and J dropped 0 bases, with 7 bases sitting between them. The germline V gene has CDR1 KGHSY and CDR2 FQNENV. The chain's CDR3 is CASSQLRVNTEAFF. Written as DNA, the CDR3 is TGTGCCAGCAGCCAACTACGGGTGAACACTGAAGCTTTCTTT.